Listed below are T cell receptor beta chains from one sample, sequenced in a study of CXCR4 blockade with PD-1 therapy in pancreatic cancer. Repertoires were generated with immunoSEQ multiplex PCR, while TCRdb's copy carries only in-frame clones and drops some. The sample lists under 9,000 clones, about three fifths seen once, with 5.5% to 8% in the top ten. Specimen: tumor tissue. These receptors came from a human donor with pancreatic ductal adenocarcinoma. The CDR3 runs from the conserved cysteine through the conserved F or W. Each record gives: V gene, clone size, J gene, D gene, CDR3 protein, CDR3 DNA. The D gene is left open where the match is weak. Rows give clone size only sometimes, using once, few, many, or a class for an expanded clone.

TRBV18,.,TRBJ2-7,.,CATSRRGPRYEQYF,TGTGCCACTTCCCGCCGGGGACCCCGCTACGAGCAGTACTTC
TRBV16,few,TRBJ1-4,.,CASSQSRTAEKLFF,TGTGCCAGCAGCCAATCGAGAACAGCTGAAAAACTGTTTTTT
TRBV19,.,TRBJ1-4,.,CASSISRTAEKLFF,TGTGCCAGTAGTATTTCTAGGACGGCCGAAAAACTGTTTTTT
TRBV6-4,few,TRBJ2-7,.,CASSSKAPYEQYF,TGTGCCAGCAGTTCTAAGGCTCCCTACGAGCAGTACTTC
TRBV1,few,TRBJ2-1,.,CASSQGVLVGPRREQFF,TGCGCCAGCAGCCAAGGGGTCCTAGTAGGGCCCCGGCGGGAGCAGTTCTTC
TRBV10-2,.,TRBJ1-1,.,CASSDRMNTEAFF,TGCGCCAGCAGTGACAGAATGAACACTGAAGCTTTCTTT
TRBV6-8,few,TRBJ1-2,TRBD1,CASSSGQGHYGYTF,TGTGCCAGCAGTTCGGGACAGGGACACTATGGCTACACCTTC
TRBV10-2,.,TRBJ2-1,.,CASSVGGFYNEQFF,TGCGCCAGCAGTGTCGGCGGGTTCTACAATGAGCAGTTCTTC
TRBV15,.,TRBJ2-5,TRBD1,CATSRDTPQGAGETQYF,TGTGCCACCAGCAGAGATACCCCCCAGGGGGCGGGAGAGACCCAGTACTTC
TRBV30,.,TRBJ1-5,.,CAWSVNSGSPYSNQPQHF,TGTGCCTGGAGTGTAAATTCGGGGTCCCCTTATAGCAATCAGCCCCAGCATTTT
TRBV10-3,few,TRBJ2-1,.,CAISESGPRNEQFF,TGTGCCATCAGTGAGTCCGGTCCGCGCAATGAGCAGTTCTTC
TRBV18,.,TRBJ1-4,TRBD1,CASSPGTGHEKLFF,TGTGCCAGCTCACCCGGGACAGGGCACGAAAAACTGTTTTTT
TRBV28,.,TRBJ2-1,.,CASPPGVHPKKDNEQFF,TGTGCCAGCCCGCCCGGGGTCCACCCAAAGAAGGACAATGAGCAGTTCTTC
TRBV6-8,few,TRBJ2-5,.,CASSYSTGQETQYF,TGTGCCAGCAGTTACTCGACTGGGCAAGAGACCCAGTACTTC
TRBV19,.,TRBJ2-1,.,CASSLMVGGNEQFF,TGTGCCAGTAGCCTCATGGTGGGTGGCAATGAGCAGTTCTTC
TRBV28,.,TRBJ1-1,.,CASSPSLQGNEAFF,TGTGCCAGCAGCCCTAGCCTACAGGGTAATGAAGCTTTCTTT
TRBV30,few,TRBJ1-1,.,CASTRKSTEAFF,TGTGCCTCCACCCGGAAATCCACTGAAGCTTTCTTT
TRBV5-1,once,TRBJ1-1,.,CASSFGLMNTEAFF,TGCGCCAGCAGCTTTGGGCTCATGAACACTGAAGCTTTCTTT
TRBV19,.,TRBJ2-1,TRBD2,CASSGLAAYNEQFF,TGTGCCAGTTCCGGACTAGCGGCCTACAATGAGCAGTTCTTC
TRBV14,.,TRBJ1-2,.,CASSHLGYGYTF,TGTGCCAGCAGCCATCTGGGGTATGGCTACACCTTC
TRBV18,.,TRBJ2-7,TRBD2,CASSPGLLAEQYF,TGTGCCAGCTCACCGGGACTACTCGCCGAGCAGTACTTC
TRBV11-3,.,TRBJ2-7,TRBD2,CASSTTTSGMGEQYF,TGTGCCAGCAGCACCACGACTAGCGGGATGGGTGAGCAGTACTTC
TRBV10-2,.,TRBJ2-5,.,CASSESGSWAETQYF,TGCGCCAGCAGTGAGTCCGGGAGCTGGGCGGAGACCCAGTACTTC
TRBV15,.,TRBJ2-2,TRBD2,CATSEPTSGRWAGELFF,TGTGCCACCAGCGAACCGACTAGCGGGAGATGGGCCGGGGAGCTGTTTTTT